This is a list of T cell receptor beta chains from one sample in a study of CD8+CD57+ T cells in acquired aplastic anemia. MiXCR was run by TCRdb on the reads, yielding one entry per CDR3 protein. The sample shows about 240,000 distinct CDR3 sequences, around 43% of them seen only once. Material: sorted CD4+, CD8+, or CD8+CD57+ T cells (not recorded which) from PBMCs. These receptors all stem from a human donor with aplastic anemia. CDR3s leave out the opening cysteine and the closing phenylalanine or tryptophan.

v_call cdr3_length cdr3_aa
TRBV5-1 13 ASSLCGNEDQPQH
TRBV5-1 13 ASSLGGGPNYGYT
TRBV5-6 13 TSSLAGGGSNEQF
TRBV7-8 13 ASSISGTGSREQY
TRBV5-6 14 ASSLGDSEPQETQY
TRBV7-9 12 ASSSSTDNQPQH
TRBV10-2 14 ATCLGQGGMNTEAF
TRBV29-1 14 SVVAGPRAPYNEQF
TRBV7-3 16 ASSRARNSGHWADTQY
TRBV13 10 ASGGRAYEQY
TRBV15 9 ATSTYYEQY
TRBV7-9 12 ASRPPGPRDTQY
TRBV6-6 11 AGGLAGADEQF
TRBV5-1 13 ASRMDRGNTDTQY
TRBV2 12 ASCDGSARNEQY
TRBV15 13 ATSTMASGVDEQY
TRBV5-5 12 ASSLVTRNTEAF
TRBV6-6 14 ASSYILGRYYNEQF
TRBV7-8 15 ASSLAGTGGEQETQY
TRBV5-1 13 ASSSRDRGDYEQF
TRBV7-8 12 ASSQNLVDTEAF
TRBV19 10 ASYRGATEAF
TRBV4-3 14 ASSQDEAGDYNEQF
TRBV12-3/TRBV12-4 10 ASRTQGGGYT
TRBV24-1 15 ATSDSGQGASYNEQF
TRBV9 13 ASSALDYAYNEQF
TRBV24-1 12 ATSEQGSNYGYT
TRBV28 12 ASSSRDRGYEQY
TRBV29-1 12 SVGSGGASNEQF
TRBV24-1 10 ATIVADTEAF
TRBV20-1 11 SARTSAYNEQF
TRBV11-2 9 ASSPGDRAF
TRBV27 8 ASGGQPQH
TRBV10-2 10 ASKGGANVLT
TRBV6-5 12 ASSYSSGNYEQY
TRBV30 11 AWSHTVNTEAF
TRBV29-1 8 SVWTYEAF
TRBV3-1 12 ASSAGTGRYEQY
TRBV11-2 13 ASSQPGTVNTEAF
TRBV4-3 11 ASSQDRIYEQY
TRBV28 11 ASSLFGGYEQY
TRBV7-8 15 ASSYSTLAGDSYEQY
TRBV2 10 ASRKTSGGQY
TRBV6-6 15 ASSYPGGRDSNEKLF
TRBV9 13 ASSVVTAANYGYT
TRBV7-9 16 ASSSALAGLATYNEQF
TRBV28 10 ASSPLGYEQY
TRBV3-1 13 ASSQPGPWGNEQF
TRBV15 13 ATSRDLTENYGYT